This T cell receptor beta chain was recovered during a study of cytomegalovirus exposure and HLA in healthy donors. 13 Jbeta primers and 60 Vbeta primers were used for the PCR. TCRdb's copy holds only in-frame clones and misses some; the assay was immunoSEQ multiplex PCR. The sample includes about 180,000 clones, about three quarters of them seen just once. Study-wide results and limits: Cytomegalovirus association was listed for 150 or so TCR beta chains.

As concerns this clone: Its antigen is not identified.

Material for sequencing was PBMCs. This TCR derives from a young man in good health and CMV-seronegative.

The CDR3 DNA follows: TGTGCCAGCAGGGAGGCAGGGGGACACGGGAACGAGCAGTACTTC. Its translation: CASREAGGHGNEQYF. The chain links TRBV11-2 to TRBJ2-5; 7 bases fit TRBD1. The J call may be incorrect, as the DNA end agrees better with TRBJ2-7. The germline V gene has CDR1 SGHAT and CDR2 FQNNGV. CDR3 length equals 15 residues.